This record looks at one TCR beta chain sequence and its context. The antigen remains unidentified. The sample has other DNA sequences that encode this CDR3 too. This entry is derived from a study of cytomegalovirus exposure and HLA in healthy donors. The CDR3 totals 17 residues. Germline-derived CDR1 and CDR2 are LGHNA and YSLEER. Losses at the gene ends were 0 bases for V and 4 bases for J; bases not matched to a gene: 6. Study-level findings and limits: A later analysis linked a missense variant in DCLRE1C to the trimming of TCR beta V and J genes. Most of the CMV-associated TCR beta chains (in a later analysis) appeared to be HLA-restricted. Immune exposure was documented only through CMV serostatus.

PCR employed 60 Vbeta and 13 Jbeta primers. Profiled with immunoSEQ multiplex PCR; TCRdb holds only in-frame clones, not every one. The sample holds roughly 170,000 clones, 82% seen once. V is TRBV4-3 and J is TRBJ2-3; 11 bases are a match to TRBD2. Sequencing used PBMCs. The receptor was derived from a male donor in good health and CMV-seronegative. In DNA form, the CDR3 reads TGCGCCAGCAGCCAAGAAAGGACTAGCGGGTTAGCAGATACGCAGTATTTT. It translates to CASSQERTSGLADTQYF.